The T cell receptor beta chain described here comes from a study of cytomegalovirus exposure and HLA in healthy donors. Findings and caveats of the study: Three chains linked to CMV were shown in vitro to be specific for CMV antigens.

Generated by immunoSEQ multiplex PCR, the TCRdb table keeps only in-frame clones and is missing some. The sample gives 150,000 to 180,000 clones, 86% of which show up once; approximately 2.2% is in the top ten. Concerning this clone: The antigen is undetermined.

CDR1 SGHTA and CDR2 FQGNSA come from the germline V gene. The CDR3 is 14 residues long. V was pared by 4 bases and J by 5 bases, with 7 bases of the junction left unmatched. Sequencing was performed on PBMCs. The TCR sequence derives from a human donor in good health. This sequence joins TRBV7-2 and TRBJ2-7, with 8 bases fitting TRBD1. The CDR3 DNA reads TGTGCCAGCAGCTCGGCCGGGACAGGCGACGAGCAGTACTTC. Translation: CASSSAGTGDEQYF.